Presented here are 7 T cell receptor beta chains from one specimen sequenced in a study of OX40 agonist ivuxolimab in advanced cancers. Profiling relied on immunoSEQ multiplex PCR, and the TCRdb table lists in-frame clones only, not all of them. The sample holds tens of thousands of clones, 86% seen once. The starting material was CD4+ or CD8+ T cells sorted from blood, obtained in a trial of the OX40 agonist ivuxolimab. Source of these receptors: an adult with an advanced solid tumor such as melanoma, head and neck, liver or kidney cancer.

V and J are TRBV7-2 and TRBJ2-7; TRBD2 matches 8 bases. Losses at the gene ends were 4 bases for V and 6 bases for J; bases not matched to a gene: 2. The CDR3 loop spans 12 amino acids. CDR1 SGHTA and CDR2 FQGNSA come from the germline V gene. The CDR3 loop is CASSSGGIEQYF. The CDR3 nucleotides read TGTGCCAGCAGCTCGGGGGGGATCGAGCAGTACTTC.

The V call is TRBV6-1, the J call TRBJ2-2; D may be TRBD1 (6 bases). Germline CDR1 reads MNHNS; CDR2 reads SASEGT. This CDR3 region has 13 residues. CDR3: CATGHPNTGELFF. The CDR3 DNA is TGTGCTACGGGACACCCGAACACCGGGGAGCTGTTTTTT.

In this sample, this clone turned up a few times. The CDR3 bases are TGTGCCAGCAGTTTTTTTGGGGACAGCTCCTACGAGCAGTACTTC. Translation: CASSFFGDSSYEQYF. This rearrangement joins TRBV27 to TRBJ2-7; 7 bases map to TRBD1. V lost 3 bases and J lost 0; bases outside the gene matches: 5. This CDR3 is 15 amino acids long. The V gene's germline CDR1 is MNHEY and CDR2 SMNVEV (reference sequence).

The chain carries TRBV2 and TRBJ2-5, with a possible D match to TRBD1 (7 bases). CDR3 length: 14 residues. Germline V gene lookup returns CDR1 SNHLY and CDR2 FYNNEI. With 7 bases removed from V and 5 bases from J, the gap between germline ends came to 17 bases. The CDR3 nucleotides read TGTGCCAGCACCTATCGGGCAGGGGGGGAGACCCAGTACTTC. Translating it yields CASTYRAGGETQYF. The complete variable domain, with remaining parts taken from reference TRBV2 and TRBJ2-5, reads EPEVTQTPSHQVTQMGQEVILRCVPISNHLYFYWYRQILGQKVEFLVSFYNNEISEKSEIFDDQFSVERPDGSNFTLKIRSTKLEDSAMYFCASTYRAGGETQYFGPGTRLLVL.

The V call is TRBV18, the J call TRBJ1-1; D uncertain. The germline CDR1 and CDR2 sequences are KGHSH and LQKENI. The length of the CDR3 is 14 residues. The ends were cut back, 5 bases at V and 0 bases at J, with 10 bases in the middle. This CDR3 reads CASSSESMNTEAFF. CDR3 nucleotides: TGTGCCAGCTCATCGGAAAGCATGAACACTGAAGCTTTCTTT.

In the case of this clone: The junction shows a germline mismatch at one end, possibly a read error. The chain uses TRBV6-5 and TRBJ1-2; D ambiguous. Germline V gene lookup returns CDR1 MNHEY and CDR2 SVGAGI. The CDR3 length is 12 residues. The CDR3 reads CASSPKARHAHF. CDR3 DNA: TGTGCCAGCAGCCCTAAGGCTAGGCATGCTCACTTC.

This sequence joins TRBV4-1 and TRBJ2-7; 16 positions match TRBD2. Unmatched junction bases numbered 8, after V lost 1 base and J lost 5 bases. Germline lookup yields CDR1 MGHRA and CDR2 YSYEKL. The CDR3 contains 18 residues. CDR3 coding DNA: TGCGCCAGCAGCCAAGTTGATTTGGGACTAGCGGGAGGGCACGAGCAGTACTTC. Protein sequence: CASSQVDLGLAGGHEQYF.